The clone carrying this T cell receptor beta chain was found many times. Its matching antigen is unknown. This CDR3 fails to terminate in the conserved phenylalanine or tryptophan, so it likely reflects a read error. The DNA is omitted, as the CDR3 cannot be located on it reliably, and the CDR3 follows TCRdb's listing. Investigators profiled TCR beta VDJ and CDR3 from genomic DNA template. From the reads, TCRdb called clonotypes with MiXCR, one entry per CDR3 protein. The repertoire includes 100,000 to 150,000 distinct CDR3 sequences, around 48% of them detected once, and 2% to 3% sits in the top ten. The sample originates from a study of CD8+CD57+ T cells in acquired aplastic anemia. Germline CDR1 is GTSNPN and CDR2 is SVGIG (reference sequence). The CDR3 comprises 9 residues, both ends counted. Overall study results and limits: Researchers reported that CD8+ Simpson's diversity was not significantly different in patients versus controls.

J is TRBJ1-1 and V is TRBV30; whether TRBD1, the table's D call, matches the DNA was not checked. This TCR derives from a human donor in good health, serving as a control. Sequenced material: sorted CD4+, CD8+, or CD8+CD57+ T cells (not recorded which) from PBMCs. The CDR3 here is CAWSETGAS.